This T cell receptor (beta chain) was sequenced in a study of regulatory T cells in long-lasting Graves disease. The time point: newly diagnosed GD, antithyroid drugs for less than 3 months. Construction of the TCR library relied on RNA isolated from PBMCs. Patients met American Thyroid Association criteria for Graves' disease. This clonotype was found many times. This CDR3 spans 14 amino acids. Germline-derived CDR1 and CDR2 are SGHAT and FQNNGV. V shed 8 bases and J shed 0 bases, with 11 bases lying between them. Through Arm-PCR of CDR3 regions and iRepertoire HTBI primers, TCR beta libraries were built. TCRdb called the multiplex PCR reads again in MiXCR, with one record for every CDR3 protein. The table includes around 400,000 distinct CDR3 sequences, approximately 15% detected once. Separately, the same data were catalogued under a study of T cells in Graves' hyperthyroidism and ophthalmopathy. That work states: The authors deemed Graves' hyperthyroidism stable absent ophthalmopathy progression within 18 months.

This sequence originates from a woman between 40 and 55 years old with Graves disease. The genes are TRBV11-2 and TRBJ2-4; D ambiguous. Sample: peripheral blood mononuclear cells (PBMCs), taken at new diagnosis, from a patient treated with antithyroid drugs. The CDR3 DNA reads TGTGCCAGCCCCGCGCCGCTAGCCAAAAACATTCAGTACTTC. The encoded protein is CASPAPLAKNIQYF.